This is a list of T cell receptor beta chains from one sample in a study of blood T cell repertoires in COVID-19. Using immunoSEQ multiplex PCR, the repertoire was profiled, and TCRdb retains in-frame clones only, with some absent. Of around 150,000 clones detected, 60% to 85% appear once; the ten largest clones hold more than 3.5%. The sample consisted of peripheral blood. These receptors were obtained from a woman at least 80 years old with active or convalescent COVID-19. The CDR3 runs from the conserved cysteine through the conserved F or W. A D gene is named only where the DNA matches it firmly. Only part of the rows carry a size: once, few, many, or a class if the clone is expanded.

TRBJ1-2 TRBV19 - 14 - TGTGCCAGTAGTCACCTCAGTCAGGACTATGGCTACACCTTC CASSHLSQDYGYTF
TRBJ2-7 TRBV3-1/TRBV3-2 - 15 TRBD2 TGTGCCAGCAGCCCGGGGAGGGAGCACTCCTACGAGCAGTACTTC CASSPGREHSYEQYF
TRBJ2-7 TRBV5-1 - 14 - TGCGCCAGCAGCTTTAAGGGGCAGCTAACGGAGCAGTACTTC CASSFKGQLTEQYF
TRBJ2-3 TRBV6-5 once 15 TRBD2 TGTGCCAGCACGCTAGCGGGGGGTACCACAGATACGCAGTATTTT CASTLAGGTTDTQYF
TRBJ2-7 TRBV28 - 14 TRBD1 TGTGCCAGCAGTACCCGACAGGGTAGCTACGAGCAGTACTTC CASSTRQGSYEQYF
TRBJ2-3 TRBV6-4 few 13 TRBD2 TGTGCCACGGGACTACCTAACACAGATACGCAGTATTTT CATGLPNTDTQYF
TRBJ2-1 TRBV19 - 15 - TGTGCCAGTAGTATTTTGGGCAAATCCTACAATGAGCAGTTCTTC CASSILGKSYNEQFF
TRBJ2-1 TRBV18 - 16 TRBD2 TGTGCCAGCTCAGCCTACCTAGCGGGGGGAAACAATGAGCAGTTCTTC CASSAYLAGGNNEQFF
TRBJ1-4 TRBV5-5 few 16 - TGTGCCAGCAGCTTAGGGTTCGGGGGGCGCGAGGAAAAACTGTTTTTT CASSLGFGGREEKLFF
TRBJ1-1 TRBV7-6 - 17 TRBD1 TGTGCCAGCAGCACCTGGACAGGGGGAAATATGAACACTGAAGCTTTCTTT CASSTWTGGNMNTEAFF
TRBJ1-3 TRBV7-2 - 17 TRBD1 TGTGCCAGCAGCCCGTGGGGGACAGGGAATTTTGGAAACACCATATATTTT CASSPWGTGNFGNTIYF
TRBJ1-5 TRBV27 - 15 - TGTGCCACCCAGCCCCGGGTTTATAGCAATCAGCCCCAGCATTTT CATQPRVYSNQPQHF
TRBJ2-5 TRBV28 - 16 TRBD2 TGTGCCAGCAGTGGGAGGGGACGTACCCGGCGAGAGACCCAGTACTTC CASSGRGRTRRETQYF
TRBJ1-2 TRBV3-1/TRBV3-2 - 13 - TGTGCCAGCAGCCAAGCGGTAAACTATGGCTACACCTTC CASSQAVNYGYTF
TRBJ1-3 TRBV14 few 15 - TGTGCCAGCAGCCAAGTACGTAGCTCTGGAAACACCATATATTTT CASSQVRSSGNTIYF
TRBJ2-5 TRBV12-3/TRBV12-4 - 11 - TGTGCCAGCAGCGATAGGCAGGCCCAGTACTTC CASSDRQAQYF
TRBJ1-6 TRBV27 - 14 - TGTGCCAGCGCCTCGCAGGGATATAATTCACCCCTCCACTTT CASASQGYNSPLHF
TRBJ2-5 TRBV7-3 - 16 TRBD2 TGTGCCAGCAGCTCCGGACTAGCGGGGGACCAAGAGACCCAGTACTTC CASSSGLAGDQETQYF
TRBJ1-1 TRBV18 many 13 - TGTGCCAGCTCACTAGGAGGAGACACTGAAGCTTTCTTT CASSLGGDTEAFF
TRBJ2-5 TRBV4-2 - 18 TRBD2 TGTGCCAGCAGCCAAGATGCCCTAGCGGGGTGGAGGGGAGAGACCCAGTACTTC CASSQDALAGWRGETQYF
TRBJ1-5 TRBV19 few 14 TRBD1 TGTGCCAGTAGTAAAGGACAGGGAAATCAGCCCCAGCATTTT CASSKGQGNQPQHF
TRBJ1-4 TRBV16 - 14 - TGTGCCAGCAGCTTTCGGGTAAATAATGAAAAACTGTTTTTT CASSFRVNNEKLFF
TRBJ2-1 TRBV6-2/TRBV6-3 - 15 - TGTGCCAGCAGTTACGGCGGGCCACCCTTCAATGAGCAGTTCTTC CASSYGGPPFNEQFF
TRBJ1-3 TRBV7-2 - 18 - TGTGCCAGCAGCTTCGCGGGGGGCGGGGGCAGCTCTGGAAACACCATATATTTT CASSFAGGGGSSGNTIYF
TRBJ2-2 TRBV19 few 16 TRBD1 TGTGCCAGTAGTATAGATGGGACAGGGGCGGCCGGGGAGCTGTTTTTT CASSIDGTGAAGELFF
TRBJ1-5 TRBV6-2/TRBV6-3 once 13 - TGTGCCAGCAGTTCTGACTATCTTCAGCCCCAGCATTTT CASSSDYLQPQHF
TRBJ2-5 TRBV28 - 15 TRBD1 TGTGCCAGCAGCCGGACAGGGGGGGTGCAGGAGACCCAGTACTTC CASSRTGGVQETQYF
TRBJ1-5 TRBV18 - 14 - TGTGCCAGCTCACCTAGTGGGCAGGGTCAGCCCCAGCATTTT CASSPSGQGQPQHF
TRBJ2-2 TRBV5-6 - 16 TRBD1 TGTGCCAGCAGCCGTCCCGGGACAGGGTATACCGGGGAGCTGTTTTTT CASSRPGTGYTGELFF
TRBJ2-5 TRBV6-5 - 15 TRBD2 TGTGCCAGCAGTCCCGGGACTAGCTATCAAGAGACCCAGTACTTC CASSPGTSYQETQYF
TRBJ1-6 TRBV19 - 13 - TGTGCCAGTAGTATGGACTCAGATTCACCCCTCCACTTT CASSMDSDSPLHF